One sample yielded the 20 T cell receptor beta chains listed below, sequenced in a study of T cells after posttransplantation cyclophosphamide. Repertoires were generated with immunoSEQ multiplex PCR, while TCRdb's copy carries only in-frame clones and drops some. The top ten clones hold 0.15% to 0.2% of a sample with about 19,000 clones, roughly 98% of them seen once. Cells defined as naive were viable CD3+CD4+ or CD3+CD8+ and CCR7+CD45RA+CD45RO-CD95-CD27+CD28+. The sequencing input was naive CD4+ T cells sorted from PBMCs. These TCRs come from a man aged 35-49 years in good health, CMV-negative, and a related stem cell transplant donor.

In its sample, this clone was seen once. V gene TRBV5-1 combines with J gene TRBJ2-2; 9 bases fit TRBD1. The junction had 5 bases not matched to a gene; V was cut back by 3 bases and J by 5 bases. The CDR3 runs 15 residues. CDR1 is SGHRS and CDR2 is YFSETQ in the germline V gene. CDR3 DNA: TGCGCCAGCAGCTGGCGGACAGGGGAAACCGGGGAGCTGTTTTTT. It is translated as CASSWRTGETGELFF.

In DNA, the CDR3 is TGTGCCAGTAGTAGAAGGGGGACTGAAGCTTTCTTT. It yields the protein CASSRRGTEAFF. The chain couples TRBV19 to TRBJ1-1, with D maybe TRBD1 (6 bases). Trimming stripped 4 bases from V and 5 bases from J, with 8 bases between. The CDR3 is 12 amino acids. Germline values: CDR1 LNHDA, CDR2 SQIVND (reference sequence).

V gene TRBV7-3 combines with J gene TRBJ2-1; the match to TRBD2 covers 12 bases. Germline V CDR1 and CDR2: SGHTA, FQGTGA. The CDR3 sequence is 15 residues long. V shed 5 bases, J shed 8 bases, and the junction held 7 bases outside the gene matches. The CDR3 protein is CASSRLAGVLDEQFF. The CDR3 DNA reads as TGTGCCAGCAGCCGACTAGCGGGAGTTCTAGATGAGCAGTTCTTC.

As concerns this clone: At one boundary the junction diverges from the germline segment, which might be a read error. The CDR3 region is CASRPTGHTYTQYF. CDR3 coding DNA: TGTGCCAGCAGACCGACAGGTCACACATATACGCAGTATTTT. This chain connects TRBV6-5 to TRBJ2-3; D is possibly TRBD1 (6 bases). The CDR3 has 14 residues. Germline CDR1 is MNHEY and CDR2 is SVGAGI.

V gene TRBV5-6 combines with J gene TRBJ1-3, with TRBD1 as a possible D gene (5 bases). Trimming pared 4 bases from V and 0 bases from J, leaving 17 bases between. This CDR3 contains 17 residues. Germline V gene sequence: CDR1 SGHDT, CDR2 YYEEEE. CDR3 nucleotides: TGTGCCAGCAGCCTGGCGGGGGAATGGAGCTCTGGAAACACCATATATTTT. It specifies CASSLAGEWSSGNTIYF. The full variable domain, in which reference TRBV5-6 and TRBJ1-3 provide the parts outside the CDR3, is DAGVTQSPTHLIKTRGQQVTLRCSPKSGHDTVSWYQQALGQGPQFIFQYYEEEERQRGNFPDRFSGHQFPNYSSELNVNALLLGDSALYLCASSLAGEWSSGNTIYFGEGSWLTVV.

The chain uses TRBV20-1 and TRBJ2-7; unclear D gene. The CDR3 contains 11 residues. V lost 2 bases, J lost 6 bases, and 8 bases lay in between. From germline, CDR1 is DFQATT and CDR2 SNEGSKA (reference sequence). The CDR3 loop reads CSARRQTEQYF. CDR3 nucleotide sequence: TGCAGTGCTAGACGACAAACCGAGCAGTACTTC.

The chain recombines TRBV7-2 with TRBJ2-5; TRBD2 is a possible D gene (7 bases). The CDR3 is made up of 14 amino acids. V dropped 4 bases and J dropped 5 bases, with 14 bases sitting between them. Per germline, CDR1 SGHTA and CDR2 FQGNSA. For the CDR3, the DNA is TGTGCCAGCAGCTATGGGGGGGGCCGGGAGACCCAGTACTTC. It codes for CASSYGGGRETQYF.

The chain employs TRBV7-9 and TRBJ1-1; no reliable D call. Per the germline V gene, CDR1 is SEHNR and CDR2 is FQNEAQ (reference sequence). The V end lost 1 base, the J end lost 1 base, and 16 bases lay between the germline ends. This CDR3 has 17 amino acids. CDR3 DNA sequence: TGTGCCAGCAGCTTAGTATCGGACTGGCTAACGAACACTGAAGCTTTCTTT. Amino acids: CASSLVSDWLTNTEAFF.

CDR3 sequence: CASSLLQGNEQFF. CDR3 bases: TGTGCCAGCAGCTTATTACAGGGAAATGAGCAGTTCTTC. The chain is built from TRBV7-2 and TRBJ2-1; weak D call: TRBD1 (6 bases). The germline V and J ends were trimmed by 2 bases and 7 bases, with 9 bases remaining between them. The CDR3 is 13 residues long. Germline V gives CDR1 SGHTA, CDR2 FQGNSA.

The rearrangement links TRBV29-1 to TRBJ1-5; D is unresolved. V lost 3 bases and J 2 bases, leaving 8 bases between the germline ends. Germline V gene data show CDR1 as SQVTM and CDR2 as ANQGSEA. This CDR3 is 13 amino acids long. The DNA of the CDR3 is TGCAGCGTTGACCCCGGAGGCAATCAGCCCCAGCATTTT. Its translation is CSVDPGGNQPQHF.

V and J are TRBV9 and TRBJ2-7; no reliable D call. V lost 0 bases and J 6 bases, leaving 13 bases between the germline ends. CDR3 length: 14 amino acids. Germline-derived CDR1 and CDR2 are SGDLS and YYNGEE. CDR3 loop: CASSVAVRGGEQYF. The CDR3 nucleotides are TGTGCCAGCAGCGTAGCGGTCCGTGGTGGCGAGCAGTACTTC.

The J gene is TRBJ2-5, the V gene TRBV10-3, with 11 bases that match TRBD2. CDR1 ENHRY and CDR2 SYGVKD come from the germline V gene. The V segment lost 6 bases and the J segment 5 bases; nucleotides outside the gene matches: 8. The CDR3 runs 15 residues. The CDR3 DNA reads TGTGCCATCAGGGAAACGGGACTAGCGGACGAGACCCAGTACTTC. Translating it yields CAIRETGLADETQYF.

The rearrangement uses TRBV14 and TRBJ2-5; 7 positions agree with TRBD1. The germline V gene encodes CDR1 SGHDN and CDR2 FVKESK. The CDR3 totals 14 residues. The V segment lost 4 bases and the J segment 5 bases; nucleotides outside the gene matches: 7. In DNA, the CDR3 is TGTGCCAGCAGCCCGGGACAGCTTAGGGAGACCCAGTACTTC. The encoded protein is CASSPGQLRETQYF.

The table lists this clone with a count of one. This chain joins TRBV29-1 and TRBJ1-2; D remains ambiguous. Germline values: CDR1 SQVTM, CDR2 ANQGSEA. CDR3 length equals 12 residues. Trimming removed 4 bases at V and 8 bases at J, with 14 bases between. The CDR3: CSVVRSSMGYTF. The CDR3 nucleotides are TGCAGCGTTGTGAGGAGTAGTATGGGCTACACCTTC.

The V call is TRBV28, the J call TRBJ1-5, with D possibly being TRBD1 (5 bases). CDR1 is MDHEN, CDR2 SYDVKM, per germline. Deletions cut 6 bases from V and 0 bases from J, with 12 bases between. This CDR3 is built from 15 residues. The CDR3 bases are TGTGCCAGCAGGCGACAGACCAATAGCAATCAGCCCCAGCATTTT. This codes for CASRRQTNSNQPQHF.

The rearrangement joins TRBV9 to TRBJ1-5; the match to TRBD1 covers 10 bases. Looked up from germline, CDR1 is SGDLS and CDR2 is YYNGEE. This CDR3 comprises 15 residues. The ends lost 4 bases at V and 3 bases at J; junction bases unmatched: 4. This chain's CDR3 is CASSPGTGDNQPQHF. DNA for the CDR3: TGTGCCAGCAGCCCTGGGACAGGGGACAATCAGCCCCAGCATTTT.

V gene TRBV5-1 combines with J gene TRBJ2-1, with 8 nucleotides matching TRBD1. The CDR3 consists of 13 residues. The junction had 1 base not matched to a gene; V was cut back by 2 bases and J by 6 bases. The V gene's germline CDR1 is SGHRS and CDR2 YFSETQ. The CDR3: CASSFGTGNEQFF. CDR3 coding DNA: TGCGCCAGCAGCTTCGGGACAGGCAATGAGCAGTTCTTC. Filled out from reference TRBV5-1 and TRBJ2-1, the complete variable domain reads KAGVTQTPRYLIKTRGQQVTLSCSPISGHRSVSWYQQTPGQGLQFLFEYFSETQRNKGNFPGRFSGRQFSNSRSEMNVSTLELGDSALYLCASSFGTGNEQFFGPGTRLTVL.

The gene calls are TRBV28 and TRBJ2-5, with 10 bases that match TRBD2. Germline V gene lookup returns CDR1 MDHEN and CDR2 SYDVKM. J lost 3 bases, V lost 3 bases, and 7 bases had no gene match. This CDR3 spans 16 amino acids. The CDR3 loop is CASSFASGSREETQYF. Here the CDR3 DNA reads TGTGCCAGCAGTTTCGCTAGCGGGAGTCGGGAAGAGACCCAGTACTTC.

The chain is built from TRBV30 and TRBJ1-1; weak D call: TRBD1 (6 bases). CDR3 size: 10 residues. The germline V gene has CDR1 GTSNPN and CDR2 SVGIG (reference sequence). V lost 5 bases, J lost 7 bases, and 8 bases lay in between. CDR3 in amino acids: CAWSDSEAFF. The CDR3 DNA sequence: TGTGCCTGGTCGGACAGTGAAGCTTTCTTT.

V gene TRBV15 combines with J gene TRBJ2-2; D is undetermined. Germline V gene data show CDR1 as LNHNV and CDR2 as YYDKDF (reference sequence). The CDR3 length is 14 residues. V gave up 1 base and J gave up 5 bases, with 8 bases separating them. CDR3 residues: CATSRVIRTGELFF. The CDR3 DNA sequence: TGTGCCACCAGCAGAGTCATCAGGACCGGGGAGCTGTTTTTT.